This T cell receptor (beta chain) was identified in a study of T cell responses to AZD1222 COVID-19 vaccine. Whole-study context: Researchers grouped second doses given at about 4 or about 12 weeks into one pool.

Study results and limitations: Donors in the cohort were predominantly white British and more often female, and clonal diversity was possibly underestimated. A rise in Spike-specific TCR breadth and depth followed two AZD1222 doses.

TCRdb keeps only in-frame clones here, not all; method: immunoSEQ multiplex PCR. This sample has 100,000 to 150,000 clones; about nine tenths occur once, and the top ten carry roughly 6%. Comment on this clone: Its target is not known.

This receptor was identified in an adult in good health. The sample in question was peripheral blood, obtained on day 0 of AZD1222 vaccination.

DNA of the CDR3: TGTGCCAGTATTAGGGAGGGGAACACTGAAGCTTTCTTT. Residues: CASIREGNTEAFF. The chain links TRBV19 to TRBJ1-1; unclear D gene. This CDR3 is 13 amino acids long. V gave up 7 bases and J gave up 1 base, with 10 bases separating them. Germline V gene data show CDR1 as LNHDA and CDR2 as SQIVND (reference sequence).